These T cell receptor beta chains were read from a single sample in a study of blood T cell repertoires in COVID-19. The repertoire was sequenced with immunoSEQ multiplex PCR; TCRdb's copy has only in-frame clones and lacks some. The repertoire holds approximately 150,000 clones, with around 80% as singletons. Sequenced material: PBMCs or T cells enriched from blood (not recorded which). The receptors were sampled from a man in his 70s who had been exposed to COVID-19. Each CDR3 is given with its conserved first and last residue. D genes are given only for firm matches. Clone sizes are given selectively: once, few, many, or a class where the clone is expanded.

CDR3 protein: CASSRTSGGGTDTQYF
CDR3 DNA: TGTGCCAGCAGTAGGACTAGCGGGGGGGGCACAGATACGCAGTATTTT
J gene: TRBJ2-3
V gene: TRBV2
D gene: TRBD2
clone size: .

CDR3 protein: CASSVTGGVNTEAFF
CDR3 DNA: TGTGCCAGCAGCGTTACAGGGGGAGTGAACACTGAAGCTTTCTTT
J gene: TRBJ1-1
V gene: TRBV9
D gene: TRBD1
clone size: .

CDR3 protein: CASSPPVESDLNYGYTF
CDR3 DNA: TGTGCCAGCTCACCACCTGTGGAGTCGGACTTGAACTATGGCTACACCTTC
J gene: TRBJ1-2
V gene: TRBV18
D gene: .
clone size: .

CDR3 protein: CASHGLATDTQYF
CDR3 DNA: TGTGCCAGTCACGGACTAGCCACAGATACGCAGTATTTT
J gene: TRBJ2-3
V gene: TRBV19
D gene: TRBD2
clone size: .

CDR3 protein: CASSLREGLGYTF
CDR3 DNA: TGTGCCAGCAGTTTACGGGAGGGCCTAGGCTACACCTTC
J gene: TRBJ1-2
V gene: TRBV6-4
D gene: .
clone size: .

CDR3 protein: CASSQESGGSGNTIYF
CDR3 DNA: TGTGCCAGCAGCCAAGAGTCAGGTGGTTCTGGAAACACCATATATTTT
J gene: TRBJ1-3
V gene: TRBV14
D gene: .
clone size: .

CDR3 protein: CASSQGQGGVYGYTF
CDR3 DNA: TGCGCCAGCAGCCAAGGACAGGGGGGCGTCTATGGCTACACCTTC
J gene: TRBJ1-2
V gene: TRBV4-1
D gene: TRBD1
clone size: .

CDR3 protein: CASSPHLARGGKTGELFF
CDR3 DNA: TGTGCCAGCAGCCCGCACCTCGCTCGCGGGGGAAAGACCGGGGAGCTGTTTTTT
J gene: TRBJ2-2
V gene: TRBV9
D gene: TRBD2
clone size: .

CDR3 protein: CASRSDNEAFF
CDR3 DNA: TGTGCCAGCAGGTCAGACAATGAAGCTTTCTTT
J gene: TRBJ1-1
V gene: TRBV5-4
D gene: .
clone size: .

CDR3 protein: CASCLGGAGGQETQYF
CDR3 DNA: TGTGCCAGCTGCCTAGGGGGAGCGGGGGGTCAAGAGACCCAGTACTTC
J gene: TRBJ2-5
V gene: TRBV27
D gene: TRBD2
clone size: .

CDR3 protein: CASSQAGQGNQPQHF
CDR3 DNA: TGTGCCAGCAGCCAAGCGGGACAGGGGAATCAGCCCCAGCATTTT
J gene: TRBJ1-5
V gene: TRBV3-1/TRBV3-2
D gene: TRBD1
clone size: .

CDR3 protein: CASSLAASGRVYNEQFF
CDR3 DNA: TGTGCCAGCAGCTTAGCGGCTAGCGGGAGGGTCTACAATGAGCAGTTCTTC
J gene: TRBJ2-1
V gene: TRBV7-9
D gene: TRBD2
clone size: .

CDR3 protein: CASSYGLAGTYNEQFF
CDR3 DNA: TGCGCCAGCAGCTACGGACTAGCGGGGACCTACAATGAGCAGTTCTTC
J gene: TRBJ2-1
V gene: TRBV5-1
D gene: TRBD2
clone size: .

CDR3 protein: CASSLSGPGRETQYF
CDR3 DNA: TGTGCCAGCAGCTTATCAGGCCCAGGCCGGGAGACCCAGTACTTC
J gene: TRBJ2-5
V gene: TRBV9
D gene: .
clone size: .

CDR3 protein: CASSLSSLGAGELFF
CDR3 DNA: TGTGCCAGCAGTTTAAGCTCGTTAGGGGCCGGGGAGCTGTTTTTT
J gene: TRBJ2-2
V gene: TRBV27
D gene: .
clone size: .

CDR3 protein: CASSLGQGRNEQFF
CDR3 DNA: TGTGCCAGCAGTTTGGGACAGGGGAGGAATGAGCAGTTCTTC
J gene: TRBJ2-1
V gene: TRBV6-5
D gene: TRBD1
clone size: .

CDR3 protein: CASSLDQGAMNTEAFF
CDR3 DNA: TGCGCCAGCAGCTTGGACCAGGGGGCGATGAACACTGAAGCTTTCTTT
J gene: TRBJ1-1
V gene: TRBV5-1
D gene: TRBD1
clone size: .

CDR3 protein: CASSLKSTGTGHYGYTF
CDR3 DNA: TGTGCCAGCAGCTTAAAGAGTACAGGGACAGGGCACTATGGCTACACCTTC
J gene: TRBJ1-2
V gene: TRBV7-6
D gene: TRBD1
clone size: .

CDR3 protein: CASSAQVGLGEKLFF
CDR3 DNA: TGTGCCAGCAGCGCACAGGTGGGCTTGGGGGAAAAACTGTTTTTT
J gene: TRBJ1-4
V gene: TRBV9
D gene: .
clone size: .

CDR3 protein: CASSRGATNEKLFF
CDR3 DNA: TGTGCCAGCAGCCGTGGGGCCACTAATGAAAAACTGTTTTTT
J gene: TRBJ1-4
V gene: TRBV7-2
D gene: .
clone size: .

CDR3 protein: CASSPSGLAGEETQYF
CDR3 DNA: TGCGCCAGCAGCCCCTCGGGACTAGCGGGGGAAGAGACCCAGTACTTC
J gene: TRBJ2-5
V gene: TRBV5-1
D gene: TRBD2
clone size: few

CDR3 protein: CAGGAYPVNEQFF
CDR3 DNA: TGTGCGGGTGGGGCTTATCCCGTGAATGAGCAGTTCTTC
J gene: TRBJ2-1
V gene: TRBV30
D gene: .
clone size: .

CDR3 protein: CASRKDRGPYNEQFF
CDR3 DNA: TGTGCCAGCAGAAAGGACAGGGGGCCCTACAATGAGCAGTTCTTC
J gene: TRBJ2-1
V gene: TRBV6-5
D gene: TRBD1
clone size: .

CDR3 protein: CASSLRGIPYEQYF
CDR3 DNA: TGTGCCAGCAGTTTAAGAGGTATTCCCTACGAGCAGTACTTC
J gene: TRBJ2-7
V gene: TRBV28
D gene: .
clone size: few